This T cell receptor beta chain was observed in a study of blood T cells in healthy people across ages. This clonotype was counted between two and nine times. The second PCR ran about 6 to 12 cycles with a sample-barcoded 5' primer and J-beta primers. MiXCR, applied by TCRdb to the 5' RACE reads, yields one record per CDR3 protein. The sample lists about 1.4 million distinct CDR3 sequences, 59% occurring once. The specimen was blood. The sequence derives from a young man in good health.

DNA for the CDR3: TGTGCCAGCAGCGATCCGGGACAGGGTGAGGTCCATACGCAGTATTTT. This gives the protein CASSDPGQGEVHTQYF. The chain couples TRBV9 to TRBJ2-3, with 9 bases identical to TRBD1. CDR1 and CDR2 from the germline V gene are SGDLS and YYNGEE. The V and J ends lost 3 bases and 7 bases, in that order; junction bases with no gene match: 12. The CDR3 contains 16 residues.